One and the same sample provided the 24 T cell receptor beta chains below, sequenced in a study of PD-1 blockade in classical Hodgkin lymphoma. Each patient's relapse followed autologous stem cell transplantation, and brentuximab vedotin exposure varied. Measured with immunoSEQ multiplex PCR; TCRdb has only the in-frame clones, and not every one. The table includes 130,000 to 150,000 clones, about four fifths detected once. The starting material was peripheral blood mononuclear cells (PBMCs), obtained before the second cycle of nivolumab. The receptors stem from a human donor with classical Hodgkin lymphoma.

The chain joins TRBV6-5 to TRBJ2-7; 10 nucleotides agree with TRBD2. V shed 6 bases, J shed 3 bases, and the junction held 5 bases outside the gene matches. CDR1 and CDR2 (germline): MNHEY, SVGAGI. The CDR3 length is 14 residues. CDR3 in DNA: TGTGCCAGCAGCTCTAGGACTAGCGGCTACGAGCAGTACTTC. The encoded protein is CASSSRTSGYEQYF.

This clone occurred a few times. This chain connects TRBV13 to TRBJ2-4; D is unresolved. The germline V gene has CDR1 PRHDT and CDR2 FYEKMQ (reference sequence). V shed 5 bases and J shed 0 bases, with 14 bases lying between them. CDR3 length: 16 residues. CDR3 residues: CASSPSWWVAKNIQYF. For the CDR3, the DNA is TGTGCCAGCAGCCCGTCGTGGTGGGTAGCCAAAAACATTCAGTACTTC.

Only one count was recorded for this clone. CDR3 amino acids: CASSGRDGGSYEQYF. The CDR3, as DNA: TGTGCCAGCAGCGGCCGGGACGGAGGCTCCTACGAGCAGTACTTC. The V call is TRBV5-4, the J call TRBJ2-7; D tentatively fits TRBD1 or TRBD2 (5 bases each). In germline, CDR1 is SGHNT, CDR2 YYREEE (reference sequence). The CDR3 runs 15 residues. V lost 4 bases and J 0 bases, leaving 14 bases between the germline ends.

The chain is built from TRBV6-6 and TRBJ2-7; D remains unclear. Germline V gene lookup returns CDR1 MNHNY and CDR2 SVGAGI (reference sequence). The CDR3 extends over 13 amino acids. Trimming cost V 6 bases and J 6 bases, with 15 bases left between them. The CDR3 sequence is CASSSSGTSEQYF. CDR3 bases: TGTGCCAGCAGCTCCTCAGGTACTTCCGAGCAGTACTTC.

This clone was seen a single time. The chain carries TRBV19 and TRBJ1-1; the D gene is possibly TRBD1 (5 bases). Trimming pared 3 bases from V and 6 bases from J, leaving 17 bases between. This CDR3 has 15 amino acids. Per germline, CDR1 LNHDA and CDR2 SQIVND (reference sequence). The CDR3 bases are TGTGCCAGTAGTATCGGGCCGGGGGGGAGCGCTGAAGCTTTCTTT. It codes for CASSIGPGGSAEAFF.

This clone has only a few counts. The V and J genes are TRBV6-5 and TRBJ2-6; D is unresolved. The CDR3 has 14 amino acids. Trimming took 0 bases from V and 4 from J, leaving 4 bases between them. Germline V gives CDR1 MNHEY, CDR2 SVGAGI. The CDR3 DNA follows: TGTGCCAGCAGTTACTCGGGCGGGGCCAACGTCCTGACTTTC. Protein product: CASSYSGGANVLTF.

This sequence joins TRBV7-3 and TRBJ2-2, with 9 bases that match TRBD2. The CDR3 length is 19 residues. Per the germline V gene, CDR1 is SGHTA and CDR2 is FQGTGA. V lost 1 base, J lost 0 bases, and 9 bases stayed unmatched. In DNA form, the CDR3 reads TGTGCCAGCAGCTTAATTGGGGCGGGAGGGCCGTCGAACACCGGGGAGCTGTTTTTT. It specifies CASSLIGAGGPSNTGELFF.

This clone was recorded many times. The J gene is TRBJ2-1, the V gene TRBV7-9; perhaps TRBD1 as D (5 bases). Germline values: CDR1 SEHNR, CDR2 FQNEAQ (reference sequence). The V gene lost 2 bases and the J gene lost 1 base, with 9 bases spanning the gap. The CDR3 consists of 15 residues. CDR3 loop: CASSLKGDSYNEQFF. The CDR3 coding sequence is TGTGCCAGCAGCTTAAAAGGGGATTCCTACAATGAGCAGTTCTTC. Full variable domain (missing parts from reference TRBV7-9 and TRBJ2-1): DTGVSQNPRHKITKRGQNVTFRCDPISEHNRLYWYRQTLGQGPEFLTYFQNEAQLEKSRLLSDRFSAERPKGSFSTLEIQRTEQGDSAMYLCASSLKGDSYNEQFFGPGTRLTVL.

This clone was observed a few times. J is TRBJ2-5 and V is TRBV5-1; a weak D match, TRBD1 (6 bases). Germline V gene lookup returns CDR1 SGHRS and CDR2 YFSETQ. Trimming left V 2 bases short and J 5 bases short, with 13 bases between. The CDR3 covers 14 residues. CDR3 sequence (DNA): TGCGCCAGCAGCTTTTCAGGGGATTTGGAGACCCAGTACTTC. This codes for CASSFSGDLETQYF.

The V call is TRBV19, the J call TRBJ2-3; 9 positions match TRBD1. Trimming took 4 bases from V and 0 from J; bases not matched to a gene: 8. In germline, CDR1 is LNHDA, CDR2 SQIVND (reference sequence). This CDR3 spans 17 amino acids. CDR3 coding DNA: TGTGCCAGTAGTAAGGGGACAGGGCCTTCTAGCACAGATACGCAGTATTTT. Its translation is CASSKGTGPSSTDTQYF.

This chain's CDR3 is CASSFSGSSYNEQFF. CDR3 in DNA: TGTGCCAGCAGCTTTAGCGGGAGCTCTTACAATGAGCAGTTCTTC. V gene TRBV27 combines with J gene TRBJ2-1, with TRBD2 matching 9 bases. The CDR3 loop spans 15 amino acids. The germline gives CDR1 MNHEY, CDR2 SMNVEV (reference sequence). Trimming cost V 6 bases and J 4 bases; bases outside gene matches: 7.

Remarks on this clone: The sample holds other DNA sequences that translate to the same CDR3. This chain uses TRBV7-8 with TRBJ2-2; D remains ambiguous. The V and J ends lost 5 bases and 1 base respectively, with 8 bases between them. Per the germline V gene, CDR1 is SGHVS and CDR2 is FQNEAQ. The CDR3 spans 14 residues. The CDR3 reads CASSLGLNTGELFF. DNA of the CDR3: TGTGCCAGCAGCCTTGGATTGAACACCGGGGAGCTGTTTTTT.

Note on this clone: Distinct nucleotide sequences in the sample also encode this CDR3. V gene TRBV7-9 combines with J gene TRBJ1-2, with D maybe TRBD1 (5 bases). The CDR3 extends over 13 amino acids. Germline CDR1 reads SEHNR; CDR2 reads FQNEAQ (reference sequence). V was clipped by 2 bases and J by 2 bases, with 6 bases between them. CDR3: CASSLRGNYGYTF. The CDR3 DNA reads TGTGCCAGCAGCTTAAGGGGAAACTATGGCTACACCTTC.

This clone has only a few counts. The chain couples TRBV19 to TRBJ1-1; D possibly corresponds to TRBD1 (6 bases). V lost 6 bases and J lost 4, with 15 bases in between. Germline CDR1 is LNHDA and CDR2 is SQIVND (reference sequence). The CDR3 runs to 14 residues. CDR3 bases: TGTGCCAGTAGGGAACAGGGATATCGCACTGAAGCTTTCTTT. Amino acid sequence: CASREQGYRTEAFF.

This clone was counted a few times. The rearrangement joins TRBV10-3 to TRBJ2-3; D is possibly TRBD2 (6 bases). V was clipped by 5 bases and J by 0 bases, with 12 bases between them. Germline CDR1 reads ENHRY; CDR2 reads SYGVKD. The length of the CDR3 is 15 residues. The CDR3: CAISLTGDSTDTQYF. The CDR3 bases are TGTGCCATCAGTCTGACGGGAGATAGCACAGATACGCAGTATTTT.

The CDR3 region has the DNA TGTGCCAGCTCCTCATCTGGCGGACTTAATCAGCCCCAGCATTTT. Amino acid sequence: CASSSSGGLNQPQHF. The gene calls are TRBV4-2 and TRBJ1-5; D is ambiguous. The CDR3 spans 15 residues. With 8 bases removed from V and 4 bases from J, the gap between germline ends came to 18 bases. Germline CDR1 reads LGHNA; CDR2 reads YNFKEQ.

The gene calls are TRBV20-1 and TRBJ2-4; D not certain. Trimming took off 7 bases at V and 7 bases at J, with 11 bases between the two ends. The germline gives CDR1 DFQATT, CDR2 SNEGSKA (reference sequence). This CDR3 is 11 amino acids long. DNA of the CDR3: TGCAGTGAGATAGCCCGGAACATTCAGTACTTC. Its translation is CSEIARNIQYF.

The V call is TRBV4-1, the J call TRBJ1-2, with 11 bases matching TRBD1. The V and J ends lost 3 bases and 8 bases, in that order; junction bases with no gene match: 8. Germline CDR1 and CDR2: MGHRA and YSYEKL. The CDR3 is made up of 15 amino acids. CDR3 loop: CASSQVGQGASGYTF. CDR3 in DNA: TGCGCCAGCAGCCAGGTTGGACAGGGGGCTAGCGGCTACACCTTC.

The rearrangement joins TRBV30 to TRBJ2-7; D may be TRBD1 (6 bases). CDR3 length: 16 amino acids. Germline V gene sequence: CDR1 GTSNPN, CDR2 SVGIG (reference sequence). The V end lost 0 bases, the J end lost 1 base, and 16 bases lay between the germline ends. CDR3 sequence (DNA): TGTGCCTGGAGTGTACCCTGGACAGCCTTATCCTACGAGCAGTACTTC. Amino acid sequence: CAWSVPWTALSYEQYF.

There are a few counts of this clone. The CDR3 region has the DNA TGCGCCAGCAGTGAGTCGTTAGGGGTAGGGGCCGTATTTACCAAAAACATTCAGTACTTC. Amino acid sequence: CASSESLGVGAVFTKNIQYF. The chain has TRBV10-1 and TRBJ2-4; tentative D call: TRBD1 (5 bases). In germline, CDR1 is WNHNN, CDR2 SYGVQD (reference sequence). The CDR3 is 20 residues long. V gave up 0 bases and J gave up 2 bases, with 23 bases separating them.

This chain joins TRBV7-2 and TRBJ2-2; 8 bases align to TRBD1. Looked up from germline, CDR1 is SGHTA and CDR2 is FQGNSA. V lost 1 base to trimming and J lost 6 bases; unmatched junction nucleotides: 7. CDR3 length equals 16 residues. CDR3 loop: CASSLVAGGMAGELFF. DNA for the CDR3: TGTGCCAGCAGCTTAGTTGCAGGGGGCATGGCCGGGGAGCTGTTTTTT.

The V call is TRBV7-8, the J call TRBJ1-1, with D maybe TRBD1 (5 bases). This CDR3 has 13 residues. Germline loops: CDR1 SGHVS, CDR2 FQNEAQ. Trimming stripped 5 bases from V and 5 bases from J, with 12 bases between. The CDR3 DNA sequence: TGTGCCAGCAGCCAATTTGAGGGGACTGAAGCTTTCTTT. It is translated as CASSQFEGTEAFF.

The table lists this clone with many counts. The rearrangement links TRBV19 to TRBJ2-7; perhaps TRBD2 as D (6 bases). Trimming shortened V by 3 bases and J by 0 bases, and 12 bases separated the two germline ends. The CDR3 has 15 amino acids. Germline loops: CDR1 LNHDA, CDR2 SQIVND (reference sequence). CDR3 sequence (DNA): TGTGCCAGTAGTATTAGCGGAGTTGCCTCCTACGAGCAGTACTTC. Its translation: CASSISGVASYEQYF.

CDR3 sequence: CASSPDGHPGVQYF. The CDR3 DNA sequence: TGTGCCAGCAGCCCGGACGGCCATCCGGGGGTGCAGTATTTT. This chain uses TRBV6-5 with TRBJ2-3, with a weak D call TRBD2 (6 bases). From germline, CDR1 is MNHEY and CDR2 SVGAGI. The CDR3 loop spans 14 amino acids. V lost 6 bases and J 11 bases, leaving 21 bases between the germline ends.